Listed below are T cell receptor beta chains from one sample, sequenced in a study of cytomegalovirus exposure and HLA in healthy donors. Using immunoSEQ multiplex PCR, the repertoire was profiled, and TCRdb retains in-frame clones only, with some absent. Among 150,000 or so clones listed, 75% to 80% were seen once. The material sequenced was PBMCs. Every receptor here comes from a woman aged 45-59 years in good health and CMV-seropositive. CDR3s include the opening cysteine and the closing phenylalanine or tryptophan. Fields, in order: clone size, D gene, V gene, J gene, CDR3 protein, CDR3 DNA. The D gene is left open where the match is weak. Some rows mark clone size as missing; the rest say once, few, many or name a class of expanded clone.

abundance: NA; d_gene: NA; v_gene: TRBV10-3; j_gene: TRBJ2-1; CDR3aa: CAIRPVSGDEQFF; CDR3nt: TGTGCCATCAGGCCCGTTTCGGGGGATGAGCAGTTCTTC
abundance: NA; d_gene: NA; v_gene: TRBV18; j_gene: TRBJ1-1; CDR3aa: CASSPPIRERFFF; CDR3nt: TGTGCCAGCTCACCACCGATACGGGAGCGGTTTTTCTTT
abundance: NA; d_gene: NA; v_gene: TRBV7-2; j_gene: TRBJ1-5; CDR3aa: CASSLGAGTTNQPQHF; CDR3nt: TGTGCCAGCAGCTTAGGGGCCGGGACAACAAATCAGCCCCAGCATTTT
abundance: NA; d_gene: NA; v_gene: TRBV11-2; j_gene: TRBJ2-5; CDR3aa: CASSSQGETQYF; CDR3nt: TGTGCCAGCAGCTCCCAGGGAGAGACCCAGTACTTC
abundance: NA; d_gene: NA; v_gene: TRBV7-2; j_gene: TRBJ2-5; CDR3aa: CASSFLRGAAYQETQYF; CDR3nt: TGTGCCAGCAGCTTTCTCCGTGGGGCAGCGTACCAAGAGACCCAGTACTTC
abundance: NA; d_gene: NA; v_gene: TRBV30; j_gene: TRBJ1-6; CDR3aa: CAHMGSSYNSPLHF; CDR3nt: TGTGCCCACATGGGCAGCTCCTATAATTCACCCCTCCACTTT
abundance: NA; d_gene: TRBD1; v_gene: TRBV11-3; j_gene: TRBJ2-7; CDR3aa: CASSFTPTGWHYEQYF; CDR3nt: TGTGCCAGCAGCTTTACCCCGACAGGGTGGCACTACGAGCAGTACTTC
abundance: NA; d_gene: TRBD2; v_gene: TRBV2; j_gene: TRBJ2-5; CDR3aa: CASSLRTSGGSETQYF; CDR3nt: TGTGCCAGCAGTCTCAGGACTAGCGGGGGAAGTGAGACCCAGTACTTC
abundance: once; d_gene: TRBD2; v_gene: TRBV13; j_gene: TRBJ2-1; CDR3aa: CASSPLAGGRGGNNEQFF; CDR3nt: TGTGCCAGCAGCCCCCTAGCGGGAGGCCGCGGGGGCAACAATGAGCAGTTCTTC
abundance: once; d_gene: NA; v_gene: TRBV30; j_gene: TRBJ1-6; CDR3aa: CAWSVIGVHSALNSPLHF; CDR3nt: TGTGCCTGGAGTGTAATCGGCGTCCATAGCGCGTTGAATTCACCCCTCCACTTT
abundance: NA; d_gene: NA; v_gene: TRBV9; j_gene: TRBJ2-3; CDR3aa: CASSVYSTTDTQYF; CDR3nt: TGTGCCAGCAGCGTTTACAGCACCACAGATACGCAGTATTTT
abundance: NA; d_gene: NA; v_gene: TRBV2; j_gene: TRBJ1-2; CDR3aa: CASSKTQINYGYTF; CDR3nt: TGTGCCAGCAGTAAAACACAGATTAACTATGGCTACACCTTC
abundance: NA; d_gene: NA; v_gene: TRBV7-2; j_gene: TRBJ2-7; CDR3aa: CASSTGLSSYEQYF; CDR3nt: TGTGCCAGCAGCACAGGGTTAAGCTCCTACGAGCAGTACTTC
abundance: once; d_gene: TRBD2; v_gene: TRBV14; j_gene: TRBJ2-7; CDR3aa: CASSQLAGVYEQYF; CDR3nt: TGTGCCAGCAGCCAACTAGCGGGAGTCTACGAGCAGTACTTC
abundance: NA; d_gene: TRBD2; v_gene: TRBV4-1; j_gene: TRBJ2-5; CDR3aa: CASSRSGATETQYF; CDR3nt: TGCGCCAGCAGCCGCAGCGGGGCGACAGAGACCCAGTACTTC
abundance: NA; d_gene: TRBD2; v_gene: TRBV4-2; j_gene: TRBJ2-2; CDR3aa: CASSQVRAGGSTGELFF; CDR3nt: TGTGCCAGCAGCCAAGTACGCGCGGGAGGTAGCACCGGGGAGCTGTTTTTT
abundance: NA; d_gene: TRBD1; v_gene: TRBV28; j_gene: TRBJ2-5; CDR3aa: CASSLSTGGPSTQYF; CDR3nt: TGTGCCAGCAGTTTATCCACAGGGGGCCCTTCAACCCAGTACTTC
abundance: NA; d_gene: TRBD2; v_gene: TRBV6-6; j_gene: TRBJ2-1; CDR3aa: CASSLAETSYNEQFF; CDR3nt: TGTGCCAGCAGTCTAGCGGAGACCTCCTACAATGAGCAGTTCTTC
abundance: NA; d_gene: TRBD2; v_gene: TRBV7-8; j_gene: TRBJ2-7; CDR3aa: CASSPRSGGRVYEQYF; CDR3nt: TGTGCCAGCAGCCCCCGGAGTGGGGGGAGGGTCTACGAGCAGTACTTC
abundance: few; d_gene: NA; v_gene: TRBV4-3; j_gene: TRBJ2-7; CDR3aa: CASSQTYQGSYEQYF; CDR3nt: TGCGCCAGCAGCCAAACTTATCAGGGGTCGTACGAGCAGTACTTC
abundance: NA; d_gene: NA; v_gene: TRBV12-2; j_gene: TRBJ2-1; CDR3aa: CASRFSAGGINEQFF; CDR3nt: TGTGCAAGTCGCTTCTCAGCGGGAGGGATAAATGAGCAGTTCTTC
abundance: NA; d_gene: NA; v_gene: TRBV25-1; j_gene: TRBJ2-7; CDR3aa: CASSPVTASYEQYF; CDR3nt: TGTGCCAGCAGCCCTGTGACAGCCAGCTACGAGCAGTACTTC
abundance: NA; d_gene: TRBD1; v_gene: TRBV2; j_gene: TRBJ1-3; CDR3aa: CASSGTGFYTIYF; CDR3nt: TGTGCCAGCAGTGGGACAGGGTTTTACACCATATATTTT
abundance: few; d_gene: NA; v_gene: TRBV4-1; j_gene: TRBJ1-2; CDR3aa: CASSIRTTSYGYTF; CDR3nt: TGCGCCAGCAGCATCCGAACTACCTCCTATGGCTACACCTTC
abundance: NA; d_gene: NA; v_gene: TRBV2; j_gene: TRBJ2-3; CDR3aa: CASSGGGGTQYF; CDR3nt: TGTGCCAGCAGCGGCGGAGGTGGCACGCAGTATTTT
abundance: NA; d_gene: NA; v_gene: TRBV7-2; j_gene: TRBJ1-2; CDR3aa: CASSLPGQGFSGYTF; CDR3nt: TGTGCCAGCAGCCTACCGGGACAAGGCTTTTCGGGCTACACCTTC
abundance: NA; d_gene: TRBD2; v_gene: TRBV9; j_gene: TRBJ2-5; CDR3aa: CASSPDDSGRGETQYF; CDR3nt: TGTGCCAGCAGCCCGGACGATAGCGGGAGGGGGGAGACCCAGTACTTC
abundance: NA; d_gene: NA; v_gene: TRBV5-4; j_gene: TRBJ1-2; CDR3aa: CASSLPRDYGYTF; CDR3nt: TGTGCCAGCAGCTTGCCCAGGGACTATGGCTACACCTTC
abundance: NA; d_gene: NA; v_gene: TRBV7-9; j_gene: TRBJ1-1; CDR3aa: CASSLAETMNTEAFF; CDR3nt: TGTGCCAGCAGCTTAGCGGAGACCATGAACACTGAAGCTTTCTTT
abundance: NA; d_gene: NA; v_gene: TRBV29-1; j_gene: TRBJ1-1; CDR3aa: CSVGGMNTEAFF; CDR3nt: TGCAGCGTTGGGGGCATGAACACTGAAGCTTTCTTT
abundance: once; d_gene: TRBD1; v_gene: TRBV28; j_gene: TRBJ2-3; CDR3aa: CASSSGGVSTDTQYF; CDR3nt: TGTGCCAGCAGTTCAGGGGGCGTTAGCACAGATACGCAGTATTTT
abundance: NA; d_gene: NA; v_gene: TRBV2; j_gene: TRBJ1-2; CDR3aa: CASSPGYTF; CDR3nt: TGTGCCAGCAGTCCGGGCTACACCTTC
abundance: NA; d_gene: TRBD1; v_gene: TRBV6-5; j_gene: TRBJ1-1; CDR3aa: CASRPILTGDTEAFF; CDR3nt: TGTGCCAGCAGACCCATTTTAACAGGGGACACTGAAGCTTTCTTT
abundance: few; d_gene: NA; v_gene: TRBV2; j_gene: TRBJ2-7; CDR3aa: CASSLYEQYF; CDR3nt: TGTGCCAGCAGCCTATACGAGCAGTACTTC
abundance: few; d_gene: NA; v_gene: TRBV29-1; j_gene: TRBJ1-2; CDR3aa: CSVEGLGSSYGYTF; CDR3nt: TGCAGCGTTGAAGGACTAGGGAGTAGCTATGGCTACACCTTC
abundance: NA; d_gene: NA; v_gene: TRBV6-1; j_gene: TRBJ2-7; CDR3aa: CASSEVDTDYEQYF; CDR3nt: TGTGCCAGCAGTGAAGTGGACACGGACTACGAGCAGTACTTC
abundance: NA; d_gene: TRBD1; v_gene: TRBV18; j_gene: TRBJ2-7; CDR3aa: CASSGQGRHEQYF; CDR3nt: TGTGCCAGCTCAGGACAGGGCAGACACGAGCAGTACTTC
abundance: NA; d_gene: NA; v_gene: TRBV5-1; j_gene: TRBJ2-5; CDR3aa: CASKKIQGGQETQYF; CDR3nt: TGCGCCAGCAAGAAGATACAGGGTGGCCAAGAGACCCAGTACTTC
abundance: few; d_gene: TRBD1; v_gene: TRBV7-7; j_gene: TRBJ2-5; CDR3aa: CASSLYQGEETQYF; CDR3nt: TGTGCTAGCAGCTTATACCAGGGGGAAGAGACCCAGTACTTC
abundance: NA; d_gene: TRBD1; v_gene: TRBV4-1; j_gene: TRBJ2-5; CDR3aa: CASSQESISRGLPETQYF; CDR3nt: TGCGCCAGCAGCCAAGAGTCAATTAGTAGGGGGCTACCAGAGACCCAGTACTTC
abundance: NA; d_gene: TRBD1; v_gene: TRBV6-5; j_gene: TRBJ1-2; CDR3aa: CASSSGDRGSYGYTF; CDR3nt: TGTGCCAGCAGTTCGGGGGACAGGGGATCTTATGGCTACACCTTC
abundance: NA; d_gene: TRBD2; v_gene: TRBV6-5; j_gene: TRBJ2-1; CDR3aa: CATRLAGAYNEQFF; CDR3nt: TGTGCCACCCGACTAGCGGGGGCCTACAATGAGCAGTTCTTC
abundance: NA; d_gene: TRBD1; v_gene: TRBV29-1; j_gene: TRBJ2-7; CDR3aa: CSVGDRGYEQYF; CDR3nt: TGCAGCGTTGGGGACAGGGGCTACGAGCAGTACTTC
abundance: NA; d_gene: TRBD1; v_gene: TRBV7-2; j_gene: TRBJ2-7; CDR3aa: CASSLGQGPTYEQYF; CDR3nt: TGTGCCAGCAGCTTAGGACAGGGACCGACATACGAGCAGTACTTC